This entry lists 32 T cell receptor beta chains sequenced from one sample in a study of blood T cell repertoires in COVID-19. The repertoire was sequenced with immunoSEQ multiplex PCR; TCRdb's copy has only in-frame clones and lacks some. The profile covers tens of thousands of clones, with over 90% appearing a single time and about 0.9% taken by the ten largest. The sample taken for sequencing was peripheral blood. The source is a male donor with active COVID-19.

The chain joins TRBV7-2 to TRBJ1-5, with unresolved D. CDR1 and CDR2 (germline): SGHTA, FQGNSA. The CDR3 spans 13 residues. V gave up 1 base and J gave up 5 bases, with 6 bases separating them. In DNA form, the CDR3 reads TGTGCCAGCAGCTTAGACATATATCAGCCCCAGCATTTT. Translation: CASSLDIYQPQHF.

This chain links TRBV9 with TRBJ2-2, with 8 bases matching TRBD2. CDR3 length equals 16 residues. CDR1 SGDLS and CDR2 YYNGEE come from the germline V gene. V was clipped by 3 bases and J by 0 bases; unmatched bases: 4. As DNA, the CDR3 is TGTGCCAGCAGCGGAACGGGACTAGCGAACACCGGGGAGCTGTTTTTT. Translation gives CASSGTGLANTGELFF.

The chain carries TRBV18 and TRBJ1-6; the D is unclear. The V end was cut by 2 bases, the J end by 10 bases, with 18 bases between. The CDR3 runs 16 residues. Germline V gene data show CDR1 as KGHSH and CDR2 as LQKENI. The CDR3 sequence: CASSPTTSEGYSPLHF. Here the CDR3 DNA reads TGTGCCAGCTCACCAACGACATCAGAAGGCTACTCACCCCTCCACTTT.

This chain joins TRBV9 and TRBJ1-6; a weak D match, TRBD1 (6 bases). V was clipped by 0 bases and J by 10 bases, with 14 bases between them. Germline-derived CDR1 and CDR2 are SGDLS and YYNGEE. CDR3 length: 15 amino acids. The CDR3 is CASSVGGTSGSPLHF. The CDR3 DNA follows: TGTGCCAGCAGCGTAGGGGGGACATCGGGATCACCCCTCCACTTT. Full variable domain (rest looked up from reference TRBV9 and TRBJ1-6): DSGVTQTPKHLITATGQRVTLRCSPRSGDLSVYWYQQSLDQGLQFLIQYYNGEERAKGNILERFSAQQFPDLHSELNLSSLELGDSALYFCASSVGGTSGSPLHFGNGTRLTVT.

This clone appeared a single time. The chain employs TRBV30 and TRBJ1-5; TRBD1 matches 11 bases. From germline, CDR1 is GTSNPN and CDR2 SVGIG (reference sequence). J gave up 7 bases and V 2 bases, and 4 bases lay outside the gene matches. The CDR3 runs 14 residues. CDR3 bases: TGTGCCTGGAGTAAGGGACAGGGGGGGCAGCCCCAGCATTTT. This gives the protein CAWSKGQGGQPQHF.

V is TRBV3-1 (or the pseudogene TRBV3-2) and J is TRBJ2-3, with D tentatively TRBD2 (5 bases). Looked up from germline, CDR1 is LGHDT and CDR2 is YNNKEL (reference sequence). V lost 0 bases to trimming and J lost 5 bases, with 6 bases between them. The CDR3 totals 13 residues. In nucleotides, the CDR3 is TGTGCCAGCAGCCAAGACACTAGAGATACGCAGTATTTT. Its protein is CASSQDTRDTQYF.

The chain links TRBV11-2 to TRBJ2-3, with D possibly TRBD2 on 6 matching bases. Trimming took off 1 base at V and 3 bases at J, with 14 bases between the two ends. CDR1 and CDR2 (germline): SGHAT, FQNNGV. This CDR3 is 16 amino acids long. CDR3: CASSLGSAGGTDTQYF. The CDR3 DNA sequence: TGTGCCAGCAGCTTAGGATCGGCTGGAGGGACAGATACGCAGTATTTT.

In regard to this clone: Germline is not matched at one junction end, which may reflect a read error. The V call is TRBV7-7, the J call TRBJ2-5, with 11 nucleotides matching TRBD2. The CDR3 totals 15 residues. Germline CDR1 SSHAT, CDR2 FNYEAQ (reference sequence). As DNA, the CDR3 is TGTGCTAGCAGCAATAGCGGGGGGGCAGTCGAGACCCAGTACTTC. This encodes CASSNSGGAVETQYF.

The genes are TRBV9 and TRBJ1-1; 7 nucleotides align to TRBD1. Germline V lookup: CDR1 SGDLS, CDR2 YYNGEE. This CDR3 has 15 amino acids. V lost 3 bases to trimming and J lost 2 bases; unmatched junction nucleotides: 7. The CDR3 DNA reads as TGTGCCAGCAGCGCGCTAGGACAGGTAAACACTGAAGCTTTCTTT. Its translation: CASSALGQVNTEAFF.

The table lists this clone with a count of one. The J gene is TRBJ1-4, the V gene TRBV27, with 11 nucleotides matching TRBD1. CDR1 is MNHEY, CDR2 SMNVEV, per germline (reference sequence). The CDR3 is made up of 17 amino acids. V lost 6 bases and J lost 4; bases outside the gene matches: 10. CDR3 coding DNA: TGTGCCAGCAGCCTTATAGGGACAGGGGGGATTAATGAAAAACTGTTTTTT. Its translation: CASSLIGTGGINEKLFF.

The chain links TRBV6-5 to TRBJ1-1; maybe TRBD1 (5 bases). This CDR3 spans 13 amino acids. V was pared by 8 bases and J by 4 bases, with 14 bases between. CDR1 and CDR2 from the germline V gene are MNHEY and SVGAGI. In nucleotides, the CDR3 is TGTGCCAGCCGGAGGGCCGGGGGCACTGAAGCTTTCTTT. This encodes CASRRAGGTEAFF.

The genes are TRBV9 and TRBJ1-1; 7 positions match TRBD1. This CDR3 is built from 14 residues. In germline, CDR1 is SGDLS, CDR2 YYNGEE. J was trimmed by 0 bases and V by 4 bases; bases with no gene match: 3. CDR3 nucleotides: TGTGCCAGCAGCTTGGGACAGTTGAACACTGAAGCTTTCTTT. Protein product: CASSLGQLNTEAFF.

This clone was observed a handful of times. In nucleotides, the CDR3 is TGTGCCAGCAGCCAACAGGTGAACACTGAAGCTTTCTTT. It encodes CASSQQVNTEAFF. The rearrangement links TRBV4-2 to TRBJ1-1; D is ambiguous. This CDR3 contains 13 residues. V gave up 2 bases and J gave up 0 bases, with 4 bases separating them. CDR1 is LGHNA and CDR2 is YNFKEQ in the germline V gene.

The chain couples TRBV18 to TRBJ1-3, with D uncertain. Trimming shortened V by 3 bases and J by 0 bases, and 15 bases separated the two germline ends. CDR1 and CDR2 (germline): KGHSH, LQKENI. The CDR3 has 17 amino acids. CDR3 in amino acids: CASSPRDSRFSGNTIYF. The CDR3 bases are TGTGCCAGCTCACCGCGTGACTCCCGTTTCTCTGGAAACACCATATATTTT.

CDR3 amino acids: CASSLFRGTGTEAFF. CDR3 bases: TGTGCCAGCAGCTTATTCAGGGGAACGGGCACTGAAGCTTTCTTT. The chain carries TRBV7-9 and TRBJ1-1; a possible D gene is TRBD1 (6 bases). This CDR3 is built from 15 residues. V lost 2 bases and J 4 bases, leaving 14 bases between the germline ends. Germline CDR1 reads SEHNR; CDR2 reads FQNEAQ (reference sequence).

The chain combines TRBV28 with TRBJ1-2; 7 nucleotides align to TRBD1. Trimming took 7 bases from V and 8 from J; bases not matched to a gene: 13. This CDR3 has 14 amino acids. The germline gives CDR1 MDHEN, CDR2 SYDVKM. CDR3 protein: CASNLITGARGYTF. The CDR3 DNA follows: TGTGCCAGCAACCTAATAACAGGGGCCCGCGGCTACACCTTC.

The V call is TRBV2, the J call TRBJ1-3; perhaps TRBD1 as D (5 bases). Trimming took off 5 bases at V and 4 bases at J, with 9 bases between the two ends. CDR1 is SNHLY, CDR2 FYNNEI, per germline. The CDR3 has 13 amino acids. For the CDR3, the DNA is TGTGCCAGCAGTTCAGGGTTAGGAAACACCATATATTTT. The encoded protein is CASSSGLGNTIYF.

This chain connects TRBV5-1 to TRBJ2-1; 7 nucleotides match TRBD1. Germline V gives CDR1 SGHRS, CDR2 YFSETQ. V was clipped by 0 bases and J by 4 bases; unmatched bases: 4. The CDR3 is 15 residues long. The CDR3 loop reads CASSLGGQIYNEQFF. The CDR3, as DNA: TGCGCCAGCAGCTTGGGGGGACAGATATACAATGAGCAGTTCTTC.

In DNA, the CDR3 is TGTGCTAGTGGTTTGGTACGGGACTTCACCTACGAGCAGTACTTC. Translating it yields CASGLVRDFTYEQYF. This chain joins TRBV12-5 and TRBJ2-7; D is perhaps TRBD2 (6 bases). Germline CDR1 reads LGHNT; CDR2 reads FRNRAP. Trimming removed 0 bases at V and 2 bases at J, with 11 bases between. The CDR3 extends over 15 amino acids.

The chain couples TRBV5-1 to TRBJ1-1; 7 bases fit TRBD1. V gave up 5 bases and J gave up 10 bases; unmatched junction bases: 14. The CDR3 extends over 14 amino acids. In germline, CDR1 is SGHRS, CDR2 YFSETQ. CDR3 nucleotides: TGCGCCAGCAGGTTGTCGGAAGACAGGGTTGGAGCTTTCTTT. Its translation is CASRLSEDRVGAFF. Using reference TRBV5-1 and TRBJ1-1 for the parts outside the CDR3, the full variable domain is KAGVTQTPRYLIKTRGQQVTLSCSPISGHRSVSWYQQTPGQGLQFLFEYFSETQRNKGNFPGRFSGRQFSNSRSEMNVSTLELGDSALYLCASRLSEDRVGAFFGQGTRLTVV.

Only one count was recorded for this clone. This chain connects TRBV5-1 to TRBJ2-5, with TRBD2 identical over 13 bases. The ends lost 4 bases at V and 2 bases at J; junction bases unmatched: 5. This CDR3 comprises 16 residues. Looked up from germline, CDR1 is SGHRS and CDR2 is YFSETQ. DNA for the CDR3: TGCGCCAGCAGCCCCGGACTAGCGGGGGTTCAAGAGACCCAGTACTTC. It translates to CASSPGLAGVQETQYF.

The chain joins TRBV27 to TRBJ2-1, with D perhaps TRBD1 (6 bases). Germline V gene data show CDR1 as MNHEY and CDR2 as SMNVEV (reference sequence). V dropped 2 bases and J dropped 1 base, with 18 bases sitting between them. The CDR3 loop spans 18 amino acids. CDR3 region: CASSLRTGSRGSYNEQFF. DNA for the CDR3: TGTGCCAGCAGTTTACGAACAGGGTCGAGAGGGTCCTACAATGAGCAGTTCTTC.

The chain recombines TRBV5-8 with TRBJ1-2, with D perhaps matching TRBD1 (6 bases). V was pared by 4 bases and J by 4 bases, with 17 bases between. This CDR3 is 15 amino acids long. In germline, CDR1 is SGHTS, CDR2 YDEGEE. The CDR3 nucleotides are TGTGCCAGCAGCGCAAGGGAGGGGGGGGCCTATGGCTACACCTTC. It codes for CASSAREGGAYGYTF. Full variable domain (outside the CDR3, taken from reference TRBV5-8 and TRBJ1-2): EAGVTQSPTHLIKTRGQQATLRCSPISGHTSVYWYQQALGLGLQFLLWYDEGEERNRGNFPPRFSGRQFPNYSSELNVNALELEDSALYLCASSAREGGAYGYTFGSGTRLTVV.

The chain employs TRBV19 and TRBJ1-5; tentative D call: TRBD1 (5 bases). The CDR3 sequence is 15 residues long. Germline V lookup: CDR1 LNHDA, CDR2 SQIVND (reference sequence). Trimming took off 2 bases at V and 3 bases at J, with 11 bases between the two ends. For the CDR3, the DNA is TGTGCCAGTAGTATAACAGGACCGTCCAATCAGCCCCAGCATTTT. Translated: CASSITGPSNQPQHF.

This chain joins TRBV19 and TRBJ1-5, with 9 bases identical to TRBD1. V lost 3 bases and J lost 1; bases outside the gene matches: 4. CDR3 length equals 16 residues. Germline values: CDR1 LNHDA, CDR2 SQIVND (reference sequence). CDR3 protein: CASSMRGQGSNQPQHF. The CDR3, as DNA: TGTGCCAGTAGTATGAGGGGACAGGGAAGCAATCAGCCCCAGCATTTT.

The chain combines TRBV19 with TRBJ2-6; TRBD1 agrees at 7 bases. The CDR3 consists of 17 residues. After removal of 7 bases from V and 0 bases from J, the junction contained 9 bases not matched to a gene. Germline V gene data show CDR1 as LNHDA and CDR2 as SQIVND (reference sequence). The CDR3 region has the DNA TGTGCCAGTAATCCTTGGGACAGATTCTCTGGGGCCAACGTCCTGACTTTC. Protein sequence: CASNPWDRFSGANVLTF. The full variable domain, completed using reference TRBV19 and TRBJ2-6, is DGGITQSPKYLFRKEGQNVTLSCEQNLNHDAMYWYRQDPGQGLRLIYYSQIVNDFQKGDIAEGYSVSREKKESFPLTVTSAQKNPTAFYLCASNPWDRFSGANVLTFGAGSRLTVL.

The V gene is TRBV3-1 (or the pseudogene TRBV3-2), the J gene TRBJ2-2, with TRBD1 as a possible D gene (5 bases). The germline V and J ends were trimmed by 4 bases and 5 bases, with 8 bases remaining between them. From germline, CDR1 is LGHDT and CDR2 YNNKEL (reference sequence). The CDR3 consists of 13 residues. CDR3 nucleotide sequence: TGTGCCAGCAGCCTACGACAGACCGGGGAGCTGTTTTTT. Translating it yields CASSLRQTGELFF.

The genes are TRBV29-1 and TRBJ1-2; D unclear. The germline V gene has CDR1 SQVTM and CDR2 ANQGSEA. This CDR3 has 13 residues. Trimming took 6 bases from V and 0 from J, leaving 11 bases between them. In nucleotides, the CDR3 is TGCAGCGTCGCGGCACTCACTAACTATGGCTACACCTTC. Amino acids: CSVAALTNYGYTF.

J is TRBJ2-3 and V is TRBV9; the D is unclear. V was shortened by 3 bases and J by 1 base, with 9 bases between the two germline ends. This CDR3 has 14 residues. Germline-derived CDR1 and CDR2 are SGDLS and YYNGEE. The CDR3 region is CASSERMGTDTQYF. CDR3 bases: TGTGCCAGCAGCGAGAGGATGGGCACAGATACGCAGTATTTT.

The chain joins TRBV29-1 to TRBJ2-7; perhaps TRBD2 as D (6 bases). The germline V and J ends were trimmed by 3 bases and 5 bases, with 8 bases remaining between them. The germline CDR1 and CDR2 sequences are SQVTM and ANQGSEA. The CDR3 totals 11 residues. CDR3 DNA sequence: TGCAGCGTTGATCGCGGGAACGAGCAGTACTTC. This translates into CSVDRGNEQYF.

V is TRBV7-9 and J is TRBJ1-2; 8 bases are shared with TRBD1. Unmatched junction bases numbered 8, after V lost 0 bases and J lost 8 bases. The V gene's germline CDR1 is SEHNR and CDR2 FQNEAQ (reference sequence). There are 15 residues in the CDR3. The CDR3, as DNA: TGTGCCAGCAGCTTAGCGCTCGGACAGGGTCGCGGCTACACCTTC. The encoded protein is CASSLALGQGRGYTF.

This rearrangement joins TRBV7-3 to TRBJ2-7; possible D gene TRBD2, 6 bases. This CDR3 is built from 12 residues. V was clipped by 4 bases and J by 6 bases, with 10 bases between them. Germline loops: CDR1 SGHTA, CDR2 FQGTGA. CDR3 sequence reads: CASSSPGGEQYF. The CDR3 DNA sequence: TGTGCCAGCAGCTCCCCCGGGGGCGAGCAGTACTTC.